These 5 T cell receptor beta chains share one sample of origin, sequenced in a study of blood T cell repertoires in COVID-19. Using immunoSEQ multiplex PCR, the repertoire was profiled, and TCRdb retains in-frame clones only, with some absent. Here the sample spans approximately 180,000 clones, approximately 85% being singletons. Sequencing input: peripheral blood. The receptor source for this set is a man aged 55 to 69 with acute or convalescent COVID-19.

This clone was seen once. The V call is TRBV7-2, the J call TRBJ2-5; a possible D gene is TRBD1 (5 bases). Germline CDR1 reads SGHTA; CDR2 reads FQGNSA. Between the trimmed V and J ends, which lost 1 base and 5 bases, there was a span of 11 bases. This CDR3 has 14 amino acids. CDR3 bases: TGTGCCAGCAGCTTAGTGGGGCGCCGGGAGACCCAGTACTTC. Its protein is CASSLVGRRETQYF.

The chain employs TRBV2 and TRBJ2-3; TRBD2 matches 10 bases. The CDR3 has 15 amino acids. The germline V gene has CDR1 SNHLY and CDR2 FYNNEI. V dropped 5 bases and J dropped 4; count of bases not matched to a gene: 6. CDR3 in amino acids: CASSPSGSLSDTQYF. The DNA of the CDR3 is TGTGCCAGCAGTCCTAGCGGGAGTCTTTCAGATACGCAGTATTTT.

This chain connects TRBV20-1 to TRBJ2-3, with 8 bases matching TRBD2. CDR1 and CDR2 (germline): DFQATT, SNEGSKA (reference sequence). CDR3 size: 12 residues. J gave up 7 bases and V 3 bases, and 3 bases lay outside the gene matches. CDR3 bases: TGCAGTGCTAGTACGGGAGGGAATACGCAGTATTTT. Translation gives CSASTGGNTQYF.

The rearrangement joins TRBV5-4 to TRBJ2-5, with 7 bases lining up with TRBD1. The CDR3 has 14 amino acids. J gave up 5 bases and V 5 bases, and 9 bases lay outside the gene matches. CDR1 is SGHNT, CDR2 YYREEE, per germline (reference sequence). CDR3 bases: TGTGCCAGCAGATCTACAGGGGCGGTCGAGACCCAGTACTTC. This sequence encodes CASRSTGAVETQYF. Full variable domain (missing parts from reference TRBV5-4 and TRBJ2-5): ETGVTQSPTHLIKTRGQQVTLRCSSQSGHNTVSWYQQALGQGPQFIFQYYREEENGRGNFPPRFSGLQFPNYSSELNVNALELDDSALYLCASRSTGAVETQYFGPGTRLLVL.

This sequence joins TRBV19 and TRBJ2-1; a possible D gene is TRBD1 (5 bases). Per the germline V gene, CDR1 is LNHDA and CDR2 is SQIVND (reference sequence). The ends were cut back, 2 bases at V and 0 bases at J, with 8 bases in the middle. The length of the CDR3 is 15 residues. In nucleotides, the CDR3 is TGTGCCAGTAGTATAAGACAGAGCTCCTACAATGAGCAGTTCTTC. Translated, it gives CASSIRQSSYNEQFF.